What follows are 16 T cell receptor beta chains derived from one specimen sequenced in a study of CD8 T cells in ankylosing spondylitis. TCRdb re-derived calls from the 5' RACE reads in MiXCR, one entry per CDR3 protein. The table records tens of thousands of distinct CDR3 sequences, about 5% of them present only once. Input material: blood, either unsorted or a sorted T cell fraction (not recorded which). Receptors were obtained from a male donor with ankylosing spondylitis or in good health (not recorded which).

This clonotype was counted ten times or more. CDR3 sequence: CSAKPDRAAETQYF. The CDR3 DNA reads TGCAGTGCCAAACCGGACAGGGCTGCCGAGACCCAGTACTTC. The V and J genes are TRBV20-1 and TRBJ2-5, with 8 bases aligning to TRBD1. The CDR3 covers 14 residues. The V segment lost 6 bases and the J segment 5 bases; nucleotides outside the gene matches: 11. CDR1 is DFQATT and CDR2 is SNEGSKA in the germline V gene (reference sequence).

This clonotype has ten or more counts. The rearrangement joins TRBV27 to TRBJ2-2; D call uncertain. Trimming took off 5 bases at V and 6 bases at J, with 4 bases between the two ends. The CDR3 sequence is 11 residues long. Germline V gene sequence: CDR1 MNHEY, CDR2 SMNVEV (reference sequence). CDR3 in DNA: TGTGCCAGCAGTGGGGCCGGGGAGCTGTTTTTT. Translated: CASSGAGELFF.

The sample holds many counts of this clonotype. This chain uses TRBV7-3 with TRBJ1-1, with D possibly matching TRBD1 (6 bases). The CDR3 has 14 amino acids. Germline V gives CDR1 SGHTA, CDR2 FQGTGA. V was pared by 5 bases and J by 4 bases, with 14 bases between. CDR3 loop: CASSKQGDGTEAFF. DNA of the CDR3: TGTGCCAGCAGCAAACAGGGTGATGGCACTGAAGCTTTCTTT.

This clonotype came up many times. The genes are TRBV7-2 and TRBJ2-3; D unclear. CDR1 and CDR2 from the germline V gene are SGHTA and FQGNSA. Trimming removed 5 bases at V and 2 bases at J, with 14 bases between. The CDR3 length is 15 residues. The CDR3 DNA follows: TGTGCCAGCAGCCCCAGACCCGGATACACAGATACGCAGTATTTT. Translation gives CASSPRPGYTDTQYF. The complete variable domain, with remaining parts taken from reference TRBV7-2 and TRBJ2-3, reads GAGVSQSPSNKVTEKGKDVELRCDPISGHTALYWYRQSLGQGLEFLIYFQGNSAPDKSGLPSDRFSAERTGGSVSTLTIQRTQQEDSAVYLCASSPRPGYTDTQYFGPGTRLTVL.

This clonotype has ten or more counts. The rearrangement uses TRBV29-1 and TRBJ2-3; TRBD1 matches 9 bases. From germline, CDR1 is SQVTM and CDR2 ANQGSEA. With 7 bases clipped from V and 6 bases from J, the junction kept 14 bases outside the gene matches. This CDR3 spans 15 amino acids. The CDR3: CSGLIQGATIDTQYF. DNA of the CDR3: TGCAGCGGATTGATACAGGGGGCAACCATCGATACGCAGTATTTT.

To note about this clonotype: Since a much larger clone is just one base distant, this may be a read error. This chain uses TRBV20-1 with TRBJ2-5; D is possibly TRBD2 (5 bases). The V gene's germline CDR1 is DFQATT and CDR2 SNEGSKA (reference sequence). The CDR3 sequence is 17 residues long. Trimming shortened V by 5 bases and J by 1 base, and 23 bases separated the two germline ends. CDR3 sequence (DNA): TGCAGTGCTCTTCCACCACTAACCCAGGCGGGCCAAGAGACCCAGTACTTC. Amino acids: CSALPPLTQAGQETQYF.

Many counts were recorded for this clonotype. This chain joins TRBV10-1 and TRBJ2-2; a weak D match, TRBD1 (6 bases). The V end lost 6 bases, the J end lost 4 bases, and 12 bases lay between the germline ends. The CDR3 runs 14 residues. Germline loops: CDR1 WNHNN, CDR2 SYGVQD (reference sequence). CDR3 coding DNA: TGCGCCAGCAGCCGGGACATAGTCACCGGGGAGCTGTTTTTT. It yields the protein CASSRDIVTGELFF.

This clonotype was picked up many times. This chain links TRBV9 with TRBJ1-4, with D uncertain. The germline V gene has CDR1 SGDLS and CDR2 YYNGEE. Trimming took 4 bases from V and 10 from J, leaving 17 bases between them. The CDR3 covers 14 residues. The DNA of the CDR3 is TGTGCCAGCAGCCCATCAGGTGAAAGAGTAAAACTGTTTTTT. It yields the protein CASSPSGERVKLFF.

In this sample, this clonotype turned up many times. This sequence joins TRBV7-6 and TRBJ2-7; unclear D gene. The V gene lost 5 bases and the J gene lost 2 bases, with 13 bases spanning the gap. CDR1 SGHVS and CDR2 FNYEAQ come from the germline V gene. The CDR3 is 14 residues long. CDR3 sequence reads: CASSPTAGTYEQYF. In DNA, the CDR3 is TGTGCCAGCAGCCCCACGGCAGGAACCTACGAGCAGTACTTC. Based on the CDR3 plus reference TRBV7-6 and TRBJ2-7, the full variable domain is GAGVSQSPRYKVTKRGQDVALRCDPISGHVSLYWYRQALGQGPEFLTYFNYEAQQDKSGLPNDRFSAERPEGSISTLTIQRTEQRDSAMYRCASSPTAGTYEQYFGPGTRLTVT.

This clonotype was seen at least ten times. The V gene is TRBV24-1, the J gene TRBJ2-1; no reliable D call. Trimming removed 0 bases from V and 12 bases from J, with 5 bases in between. The CDR3 extends over 11 amino acids. CDR1 is KGHDR and CDR2 is SFDVKD in the germline V gene. The CDR3 sequence: CATSDLTLQFF. The CDR3 DNA reads TGTGCCACCAGTGATTTGACGTTGCAGTTCTTC.

This clonotype was seen many times. The chain carries TRBV14 and TRBJ1-2; TRBD1 matches 7 bases. The V and J ends lost 2 bases and 7 bases, in that order; junction bases with no gene match: 7. This CDR3 comprises 14 residues. CDR1 and CDR2 from the germline V gene are SGHDN and FVKESK. The CDR3 sequence: CASSQRQGVRGYTF. CDR3 DNA: TGTGCCAGCAGCCAACGACAGGGTGTCCGTGGCTACACCTTC.

This clonotype has ten or more counts. The rearrangement joins TRBV18 to TRBJ2-7; no reliable D call. Looked up from germline, CDR1 is KGHSH and CDR2 is LQKENI. This CDR3 region has 14 residues. The germline V and J ends were trimmed by 3 bases and 2 bases, with 11 bases remaining between them. The CDR3 DNA follows: TGTGCCAGCTCACCTGACGGTATTCCCTACGAGCAGTACTTC. It is translated as CASSPDGIPYEQYF.

In this sample, this clonotype turned up many times. The chain employs TRBV9 and TRBJ2-1; TRBD2 aligns across 8 bases. The CDR3 spans 14 residues. Trimming removed 3 bases from V and 11 bases from J; junction bases left unmatched: 10. The germline CDR1 and CDR2 sequences are SGDLS and YYNGEE. The CDR3 here is CASSAGGGGTKQFF. CDR3 bases: TGTGCCAGCAGCGCCGGGGGCGGGGGGACTAAGCAGTTCTTC.

This clonotype was counted between two and nine times. The V and J genes are TRBV3-1 and TRBJ2-7; possible D gene TRBD2, 5 bases. V was shortened by 4 bases and J by 1 base, with 11 bases between the two germline ends. Germline V gene sequence: CDR1 LGHDT, CDR2 YNNKEL (reference sequence). CDR3 length: 14 amino acids. The CDR3 loop is CASSPGMASYEQYF. The CDR3 bases are TGTGCCAGCAGCCCCGGGATGGCGTCCTACGAGCAGTACTTC.

There are many counts of this clonotype. The V call is TRBV29-1, the J call TRBJ1-1; D perhaps matches TRBD1 (6 bases). There are 18 residues in the CDR3. Germline assignment: CDR1 SQVTM and CDR2 ANQGSEA. Deletions cut 4 bases from V and 5 bases from J, with 29 bases between. CDR3 residues: CSVVPRLSDRQRKTEAFF. CDR3 coding DNA: TGCAGCGTTGTGCCCCGACTCTCGGACAGACAAAGGAAGACTGAAGCTTTCTTT.

This clonotype was recorded at least ten times. This chain connects TRBV28 to TRBJ1-6; 11 bases fit TRBD1. The germline V gene encodes CDR1 MDHEN and CDR2 SYDVKM. V lost 2 bases and J lost 10; bases outside the gene matches: 7. The CDR3 length is 16 residues. The CDR3 DNA follows: TGTGCCAGCAGTTTACTTTGGACAGGGGGCGAATCACCCCTCCACTTT. Amino acid sequence: CASSLLWTGGESPLHF.